Listed below are T cell receptor beta chains from one sample, sequenced in a study of OX40 agonist ivuxolimab in advanced cancers. Sequenced by immunoSEQ multiplex PCR; TCRdb stores in-frame clones only, minus some. There are under 80,000 clones in the sample; about 88% occur only once, and 0.78% lies in the top ten. The sequences come from CD4+ or CD8+ T cells sorted from blood, collected in a trial of the OX40 agonist ivuxolimab. Receptors were obtained from an adult with an advanced solid tumor such as melanoma, head and neck, liver or kidney cancer. The CDR3 runs from the conserved cysteine through the conserved F or W. The D gene is left open where the match is weak. Rows may omit the clone size; those that give it use once, few, many or a size class.

DNA	CDR3	V	J	D	size
TGTGCCAGCAGCCCATTTGACAGGATCTACGAGCAGTACTTC	CASSPFDRIYEQYF	TRBV7-2	TRBJ2-7	.	.
TGCGCCAGCAGCGTAAGCCGGGACAGGGCTGAAAAACTGTTTTTT	CASSVSRDRAEKLFF	TRBV5-1	TRBJ1-4	TRBD1	.
TGTGCCAGCAGAGACACAGGGGTTTGGAGAGAGACCCAGTACTTC	CASRDTGVWRETQYF	TRBV28	TRBJ2-5	TRBD1	.
TGTGCCAGCAGTGAAACGTGGGCTCGCTACGAGCAGTACTTC	CASSETWARYEQYF	TRBV2	TRBJ2-7	.	.
TGTGCCAGCAGCCTTGGGGGGGGGCGATCCTACGAGCAGTACTTC	CASSLGGGRSYEQYF	TRBV11-2	TRBJ2-7	.	.
TGTGCCAGCAGCACACTAGCGGGAGGGTCGACCGGGGAGCTGTTTTTT	CASSTLAGGSTGELFF	TRBV7-3	TRBJ2-2	TRBD2	.
TGTGCCAGCAGCCCCGGGACAGGGTACGAGCAGTACTTC	CASSPGTGYEQYF	TRBV11-1	TRBJ2-7	TRBD1	.
TGTGCCAGCTCACCGGCTGTAGGGACTGGAAACACCATATATTTT	CASSPAVGTGNTIYF	TRBV18	TRBJ1-3	.	.
TGCGCCAGCAGCTTGGCTTTTGTCGGAACCTACAATGAGCAGTTCTTC	CASSLAFVGTYNEQFF	TRBV5-1	TRBJ2-1	.	.
TGTGCCATCAGTGAGGGGCAGGGCCAGCCCCAGCATTTT	CAISEGQGQPQHF	TRBV10-3	TRBJ1-5	.	once
TGTGCCAGTAGTATAGCGGCAGGGGGACAAAACGAGCAGTACTTC	CASSIAAGGQNEQYF	TRBV19	TRBJ2-7	TRBD1	.
TGCGCCAGCAGTCAGGACACTGAAGCTTTCTTT	CASSQDTEAFF	TRBV5-1	TRBJ1-1	.	.
TGTGCCAGCAGTCGCGGGTTGAACACTGAAGCTTTCTTT	CASSRGLNTEAFF	TRBV6-5	TRBJ1-1	.	.
TGTGCCAGCAGCTTAGAGGGACAGGGGTTCTACGAGCAGTACTTC	CASSLEGQGFYEQYF	TRBV11-1	TRBJ2-7	TRBD1	.
TGTGCCAGCAGCTGGGGGGTTGAAAAACTGTTTTTT	CASSWGVEKLFF	TRBV11-2	TRBJ1-4	.	.
TGTGCCATCAGTAACAGGGGTTTCATGAACACTGAAGCTTTCTTT	CAISNRGFMNTEAFF	TRBV10-3	TRBJ1-1	TRBD1	.
TGTGCCAGCTCACCGCCAGATACGCAGTATTTT	CASSPPDTQYF	TRBV18	TRBJ2-3	.	.
TGTGCCAGCAGCCCCGGAGGGCGGGGGGGCAGCGAGGCCCAGTACTTC	CASSPGGRGGSEAQYF	TRBV9	TRBJ2-5	TRBD2	.
TGTGCCAGCAGTTCCTTTTCCTACAATGAGCAGTTCTTC	CASSSFSYNEQFF	TRBV27	TRBJ2-1	.	.
TGTGCCAGCAGCACCCCCCGACAGGCCGTCTATGGCTACACCTTC	CASSTPRQAVYGYTF	TRBV5-4	TRBJ1-2	.	.
TGTGCCAGCAGCTTTACCGGGACTAGCGCATACAATGAGCAGTTCTTC	CASSFTGTSAYNEQFF	TRBV5-4	TRBJ2-1	TRBD2	once
TGTGCCAGCAGTACCTTTAGGACTGCCTCTGGAAACACCATATATTTT	CASSTFRTASGNTIYF	TRBV28	TRBJ1-3	.	.
TGCGCCAGCAGCTTGCACCGCACACCAGTTAACACTGAAGCTTTCTTT	CASSLHRTPVNTEAFF	TRBV5-1	TRBJ1-1	.	.
TGTGCCAGTAGTCCCCCCCAGGGATTCTGGGGTGAGCAGTTCTTC	CASSPPQGFWGEQFF	TRBV19	TRBJ2-1	.	.
TGTGCCACCAGATTCCAGGGGGCTGAAAAACTGTTTTTT	CATRFQGAEKLFF	TRBV15	TRBJ1-4	TRBD1	.
TGTGCCAGCAGCTCCGGACTAGCGGTGAGCACAGATACGCAGTATTTT	CASSSGLAVSTDTQYF	TRBV5-4	TRBJ2-3	TRBD2	.
TGCGCCAGCAGGTTGAGGGACAGAAGAGAAATGAACACTGAAGCTTTCTTT	CASRLRDRREMNTEAFF	TRBV5-1	TRBJ1-1	TRBD1	once
TGTGCTAGCAGCCAGGGACCGTACAATGAGCAGTTCTTC	CASSQGPYNEQFF	TRBV7-7	TRBJ2-1	.	.
TGTGCCAGTAGTTCCCAGACAGGGAGTTACGAGCAGTACTTC	CASSSQTGSYEQYF	TRBV19	TRBJ2-7	TRBD1	few